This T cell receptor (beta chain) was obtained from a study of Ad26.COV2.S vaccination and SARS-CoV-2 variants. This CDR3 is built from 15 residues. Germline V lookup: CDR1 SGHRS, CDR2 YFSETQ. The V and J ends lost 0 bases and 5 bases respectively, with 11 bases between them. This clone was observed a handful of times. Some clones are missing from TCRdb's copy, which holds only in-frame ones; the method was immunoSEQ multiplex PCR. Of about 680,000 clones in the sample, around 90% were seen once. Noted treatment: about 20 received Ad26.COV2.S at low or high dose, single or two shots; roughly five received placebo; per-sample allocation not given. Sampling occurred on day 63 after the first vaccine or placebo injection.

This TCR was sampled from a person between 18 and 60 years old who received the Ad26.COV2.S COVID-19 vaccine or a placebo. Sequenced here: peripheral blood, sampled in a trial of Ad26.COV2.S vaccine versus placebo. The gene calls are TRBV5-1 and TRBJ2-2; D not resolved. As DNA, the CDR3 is TGCGCCAGCAGCTTGGAGGCATCTCGTACCGGGGAGCTGTTTTTT. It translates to CASSLEASRTGELFF.